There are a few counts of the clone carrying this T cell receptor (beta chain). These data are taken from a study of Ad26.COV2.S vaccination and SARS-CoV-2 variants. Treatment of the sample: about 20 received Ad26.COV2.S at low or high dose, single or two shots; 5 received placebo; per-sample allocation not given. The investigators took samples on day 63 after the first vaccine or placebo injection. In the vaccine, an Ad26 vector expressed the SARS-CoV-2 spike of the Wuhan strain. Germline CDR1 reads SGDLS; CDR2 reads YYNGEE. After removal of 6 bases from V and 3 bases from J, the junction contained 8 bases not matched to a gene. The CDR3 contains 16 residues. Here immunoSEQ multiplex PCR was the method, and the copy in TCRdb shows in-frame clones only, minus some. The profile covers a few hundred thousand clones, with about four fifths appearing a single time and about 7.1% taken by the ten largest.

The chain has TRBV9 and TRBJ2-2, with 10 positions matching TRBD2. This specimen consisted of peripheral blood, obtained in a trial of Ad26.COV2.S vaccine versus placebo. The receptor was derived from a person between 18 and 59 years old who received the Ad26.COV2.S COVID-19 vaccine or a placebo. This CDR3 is CASTASGGIYTGELFF. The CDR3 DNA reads TGTGCCAGCACGGCTAGCGGGGGTATATACACCGGGGAGCTGTTTTTT.